Presented here are 14 T cell receptor beta chains from one specimen sequenced in a study of T cell responses to AZD1222 COVID-19 vaccine. Repertoires were generated with immunoSEQ multiplex PCR, while TCRdb's copy carries only in-frame clones and drops some. The table includes 150,000 to 200,000 clones, roughly 94% detected once. This sample comprised peripheral blood, obtained 28 days after the second AZD1222 dose. These receptors were taken from an adult who received the AZD1222 COVID-19 vaccine.

The chain uses TRBV9 and TRBJ2-7, with D maybe TRBD2 (6 bases). CDR3 size: 14 residues. Germline V gene sequence: CDR1 SGDLS, CDR2 YYNGEE. Trimming removed 0 bases from V and 3 bases from J, with 10 bases in between. CDR3 sequence reads: CASSVGSSGYEQYF. The CDR3 coding sequence is TGTGCCAGCAGCGTAGGTAGTAGCGGCTACGAGCAGTACTTC.

With regard to this clone: Different DNA sequences within this sample yield the same CDR3. The rearrangement links TRBV20-1 to TRBJ1-1; D gene ambiguous. The germline V gene has CDR1 DFQATT and CDR2 SNEGSKA (reference sequence). This CDR3 has 11 amino acids. V was clipped by 6 bases and J by 1 base, with 6 bases between them. Here the CDR3 reads CSAGSNTEAFF. CDR3 sequence (DNA): TGCAGTGCGGGGTCGAACACTGAAGCTTTCTTT.

The chain has TRBV5-1 and TRBJ1-2; D is uncertain. Germline CDR1 is SGHRS and CDR2 is YFSETQ. This CDR3 has 16 amino acids. The V and J ends lost 2 bases and 4 bases respectively, with 18 bases between them. The CDR3 nucleotides read TGCGCCAGCAGCTTCTCCCCGATTTTAGGTGGCTATGGCTACACCTTC. It yields the protein CASSFSPILGGYGYTF.

This clone was detected a few times. The chain couples TRBV5-1 to TRBJ1-2; TRBD1 agrees at 7 bases. The CDR3 contains 15 residues. Germline CDR1 is SGHRS and CDR2 is YFSETQ. The V segment lost 6 bases and the J segment 8 bases; nucleotides outside the gene matches: 16. The CDR3 sequence: CASTPATGKSAGYTF. The CDR3 region has the DNA TGCGCCAGCACCCCCGCGACAGGGAAGAGTGCGGGCTACACCTTC.

This clone was seen a single time. This chain uses TRBV4-1 with TRBJ2-7, with 7 bases identical to TRBD1. V trimming: 1 base; J trimming: 0 bases; junction bases outside the gene matches: 3. Germline values: CDR1 MGHRA, CDR2 YSYEKL. The CDR3 is made up of 15 amino acids. The CDR3 region is CASSQGKGASYEQYF. The DNA of the CDR3 is TGCGCCAGCAGCCAAGGTAAGGGGGCCTCCTACGAGCAGTACTTC.

The rearrangement joins TRBV7-6 to TRBJ2-7; 11 nucleotides agree with TRBD1. Germline assignment: CDR1 SGHVS and CDR2 FNYEAQ. The length of the CDR3 is 15 residues. The J segment lost 4 bases and the V segment lost 1 base, leaving 3 bases of the junction unmatched. CDR3 nucleotide sequence: TGTGCCAGCAGCTTAGAAGGGACAGGGGGGTACGAGCAGTACTTC. Amino acids: CASSLEGTGGYEQYF. The entire variable domain, with the rest obtained from reference TRBV7-6 and TRBJ2-7, is as follows: GAGVSQSPRYKVTKRGQDVALRCDPISGHVSLYWYRQALGQGPEFLTYFNYEAQQDKSGLPNDRFSAERPEGSISTLTIQRTEQRDSAMYRCASSLEGTGGYEQYFGPGTRLTVT.

The genes are TRBV6-5 and TRBJ2-5; 7 bases map to TRBD1. Germline V lookup: CDR1 MNHEY, CDR2 SVGAGI. Germline trimming cut 6 bases from V and 14 bases from J; bases unmatched to any gene: 12. The CDR3 has 12 amino acids. The CDR3 region is CASRSRDSNNYF. In DNA form, the CDR3 reads TGTGCCAGCAGGAGCCGGGACAGTAATAACTACTTC.

The V call is TRBV7-2, the J call TRBJ1-2, with D perhaps TRBD1 (6 bases). Germline CDR1 SGHTA, CDR2 FQGNSA. The V end was cut by 0 bases, the J end by 4 bases, with 15 bases between. This CDR3 has 16 residues. CDR3 in amino acids: CASSLADGGQGYGYTF. The DNA for the CDR3 is TGTGCCAGCAGCTTAGCCGATGGGGGGCAGGGCTATGGCTACACCTTC.

This chain joins TRBV2 and TRBJ1-1; TRBD1 matches at 7 bases. Germline V gene lookup returns CDR1 SNHLY and CDR2 FYNNEI. J gave up 6 bases and V 1 base, and 5 bases lay outside the gene matches. The CDR3 extends over 14 amino acids. As DNA, the CDR3 is TGTGCCAGCAGTGAAGGCAGGGGGGTCGCTGAAGCTTTCTTT. This gives the protein CASSEGRGVAEAFF.

The chain recombines TRBV6-2 or TRBV6-3 with TRBJ1-1; D is unclear. CDR1 and CDR2 from the germline V gene are MNHEY and SVGEGT. This CDR3 region has 14 residues. Trimming pared 2 bases from V and 7 bases from J, leaving 14 bases between. The CDR3: CASSYEAVWLEAFF. CDR3 nucleotides: TGTGCCAGCAGTTACGAGGCAGTGTGGCTTGAAGCTTTCTTT.

The chain couples TRBV19 to TRBJ1-5; 9 bases align to TRBD1. Germline V lookup: CDR1 LNHDA, CDR2 SQIVND (reference sequence). V was clipped by 5 bases and J by 9 bases; unmatched bases: 11. The CDR3 runs 15 residues. CDR3 sequence reads: CASSLRQGVGRPQHF. The DNA for the CDR3 is TGTGCCAGTAGTTTGAGACAGGGGGTCGGTAGGCCCCAGCATTTT.

V and J are TRBV6-2 or TRBV6-3 and TRBJ2-2, with D possibly matching TRBD1 (5 bases). The CDR3 length is 16 residues. Between the trimmed V and J ends, which lost 0 bases and 6 bases, there was a span of 14 bases. Germline CDR1 is MNHEY and CDR2 is SVGEGT. The CDR3 sequence: CASSYSTRGHPGELFF. CDR3 bases: TGTGCCAGCAGTTACTCGACAAGGGGCCACCCCGGGGAGCTGTTTTTT.

The genes are TRBV27 and TRBJ1-1; possible D gene TRBD1, 5 bases. Germline assignment: CDR1 MNHEY and CDR2 SMNVEV (reference sequence). V was clipped by 6 bases and J by 0 bases, with 14 bases between them. This CDR3 is 15 amino acids long. CDR3 protein: CASRPGGPLNTEAFF. The CDR3 DNA sequence: TGTGCCAGCAGACCCGGGGGTCCCCTGAACACTGAAGCTTTCTTT.

V usage is TRBV5-4 and J usage is TRBJ1-4; 8 nucleotides agree with TRBD1. Germline V gene lookup returns CDR1 SGHNT and CDR2 YYREEE (reference sequence). CDR3 length: 18 amino acids. The V and J ends lost 6 bases and 2 bases, in that order; junction bases with no gene match: 15. The CDR3 sequence: CASTYPLDRGGTNEKLFF. CDR3 in DNA: TGTGCCAGCACCTACCCCCTTGACAGGGGCGGTACTAATGAAAAACTGTTTTTT. Full variable domain (missing parts from reference TRBV5-4 and TRBJ1-4): ETGVTQSPTHLIKTRGQQVTLRCSSQSGHNTVSWYQQALGQGPQFIFQYYREEENGRGNFPPRFSGLQFPNYSSELNVNALELDDSALYLCASTYPLDRGGTNEKLFFGSGTQLSVL.